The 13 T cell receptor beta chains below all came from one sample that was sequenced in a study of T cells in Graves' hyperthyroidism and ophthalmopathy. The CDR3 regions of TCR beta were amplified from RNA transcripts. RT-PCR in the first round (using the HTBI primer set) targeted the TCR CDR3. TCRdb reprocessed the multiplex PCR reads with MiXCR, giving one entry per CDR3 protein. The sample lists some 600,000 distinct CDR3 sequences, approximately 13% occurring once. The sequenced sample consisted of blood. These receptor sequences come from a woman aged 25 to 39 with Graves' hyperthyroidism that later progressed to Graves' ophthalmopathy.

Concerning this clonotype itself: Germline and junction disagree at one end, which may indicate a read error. The CDR3 sequence: CTSSLGGGRIYNEQFF. CDR3 DNA: TGTACCAGCAGCTTAGGCGGTGGCCGGATTTACAATGAGCAGTTCTTC. The J gene is TRBJ2-1, the V gene TRBV7-9; D call uncertain. CDR3 size: 16 residues. Germline loops: CDR1 SEHNR, CDR2 FQNEAQ (reference sequence).

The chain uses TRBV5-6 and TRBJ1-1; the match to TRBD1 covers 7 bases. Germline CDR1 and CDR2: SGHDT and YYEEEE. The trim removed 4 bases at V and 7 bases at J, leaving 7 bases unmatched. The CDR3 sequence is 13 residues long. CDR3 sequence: CASSPGGADEAFF. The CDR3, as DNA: TGTGCCAGCAGCCCAGGGGGAGCCGATGAAGCTTTCTTT.

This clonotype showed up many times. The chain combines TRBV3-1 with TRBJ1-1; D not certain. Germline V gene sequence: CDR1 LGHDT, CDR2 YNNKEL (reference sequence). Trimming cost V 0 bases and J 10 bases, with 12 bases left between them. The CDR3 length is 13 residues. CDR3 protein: CASSQDEARAAFF. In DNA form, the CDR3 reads TGTGCCAGCAGCCAAGACGAGGCCCGAGCAGCTTTCTTT.

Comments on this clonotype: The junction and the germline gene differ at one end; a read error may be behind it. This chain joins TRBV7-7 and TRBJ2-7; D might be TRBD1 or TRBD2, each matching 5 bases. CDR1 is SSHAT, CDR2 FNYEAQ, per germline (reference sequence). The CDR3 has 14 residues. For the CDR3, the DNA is TGTGCTAGCAGCTTAGAATGGGGGAACTACGAGCAGTACTTC. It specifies CASSLEWGNYEQYF.

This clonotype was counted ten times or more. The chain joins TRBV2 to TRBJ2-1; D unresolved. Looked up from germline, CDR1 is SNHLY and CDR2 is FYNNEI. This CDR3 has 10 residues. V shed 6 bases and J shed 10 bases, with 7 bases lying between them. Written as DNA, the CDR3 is TGTGCCAGCAGGGCATACGAGCAGTTCTTC. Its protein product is CASRAYEQFF.

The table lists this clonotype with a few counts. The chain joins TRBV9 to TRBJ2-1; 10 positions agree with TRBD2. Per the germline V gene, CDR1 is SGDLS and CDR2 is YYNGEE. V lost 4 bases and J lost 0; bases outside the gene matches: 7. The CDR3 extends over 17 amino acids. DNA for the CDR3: TGTGCCAGCAGCCCTGGACTAGCGGTGAACTCCTACAATGAGCAGTTCTTC. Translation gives CASSPGLAVNSYNEQFF. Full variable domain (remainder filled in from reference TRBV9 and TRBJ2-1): DSGVTQTPKHLITATGQRVTLRCSPRSGDLSVYWYQQSLDQGLQFLIQYYNGEERAKGNILERFSAQQFPDLHSELNLSSLELGDSALYFCASSPGLAVNSYNEQFFGPGTRLTVL.

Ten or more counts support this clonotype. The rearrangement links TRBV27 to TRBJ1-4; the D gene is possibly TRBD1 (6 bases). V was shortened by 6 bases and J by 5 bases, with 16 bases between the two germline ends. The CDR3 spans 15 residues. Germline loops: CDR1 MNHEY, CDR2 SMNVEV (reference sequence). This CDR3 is CASRPPGAANEKLFF. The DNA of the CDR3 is TGTGCCAGCAGACCCCCGGGGGCCGCAAATGAAAAACTGTTTTTT.

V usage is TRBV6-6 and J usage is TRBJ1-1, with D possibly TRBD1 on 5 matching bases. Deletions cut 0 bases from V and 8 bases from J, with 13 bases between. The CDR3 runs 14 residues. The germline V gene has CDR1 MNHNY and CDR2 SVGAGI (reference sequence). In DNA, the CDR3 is TGTGCCAGCAGTTACTCGGGGGTGAGGGGAGAAGCTTTCTTT. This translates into CASSYSGVRGEAFF.

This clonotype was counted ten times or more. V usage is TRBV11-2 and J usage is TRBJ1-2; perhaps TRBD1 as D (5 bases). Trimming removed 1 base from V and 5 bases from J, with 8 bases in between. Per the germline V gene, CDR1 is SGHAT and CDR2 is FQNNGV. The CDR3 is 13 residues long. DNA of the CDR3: TGTGCCAGCAGCTTAGTGGAGGGGTATGGCTACACCTTC. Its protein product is CASSLVEGYGYTF.

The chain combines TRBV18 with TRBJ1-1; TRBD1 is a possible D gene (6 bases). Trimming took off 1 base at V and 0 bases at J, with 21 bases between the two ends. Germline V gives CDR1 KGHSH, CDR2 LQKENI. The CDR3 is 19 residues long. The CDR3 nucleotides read TGTGCCAGCTCACCACAGGGGGGGGCAGGGAACTTAATGAACACTGAAGCTTTCTTT. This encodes CASSPQGGAGNLMNTEAFF.

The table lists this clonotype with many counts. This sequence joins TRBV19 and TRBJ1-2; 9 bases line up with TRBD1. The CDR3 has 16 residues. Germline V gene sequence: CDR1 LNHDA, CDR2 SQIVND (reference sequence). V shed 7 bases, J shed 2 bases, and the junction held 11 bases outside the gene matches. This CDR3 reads CASIRTGAPSNYGYTF. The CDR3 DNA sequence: TGTGCCAGTATAAGGACAGGGGCGCCGTCCAACTATGGCTACACCTTC.

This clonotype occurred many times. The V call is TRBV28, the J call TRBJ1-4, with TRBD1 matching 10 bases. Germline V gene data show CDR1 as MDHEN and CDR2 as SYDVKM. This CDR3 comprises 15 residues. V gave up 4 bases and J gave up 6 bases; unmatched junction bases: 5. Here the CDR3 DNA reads TGTGCCAGCAGTTCTCCGGGACAGGGGCATGAAAAACTGTTTTTT. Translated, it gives CASSSPGQGHEKLFF. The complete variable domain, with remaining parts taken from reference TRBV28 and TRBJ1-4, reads DVKVTQSSRYLVKRTGEKVFLECVQDMDHENMFWYRQDPGLGLRLIYFSYDVKMKEKGDIPEGYSVSREKKERFSLILESASTNQTSMYLCASSSPGQGHEKLFFGSGTQLSVL.

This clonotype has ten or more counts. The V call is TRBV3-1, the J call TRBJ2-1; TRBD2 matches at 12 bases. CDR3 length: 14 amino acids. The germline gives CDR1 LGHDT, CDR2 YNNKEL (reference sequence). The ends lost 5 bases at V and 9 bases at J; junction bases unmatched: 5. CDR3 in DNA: TGTGCCAGCAGCAAAACGACTAGCGGGAGTGAGCAGTTCTTC. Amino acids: CASSKTTSGSEQFF.